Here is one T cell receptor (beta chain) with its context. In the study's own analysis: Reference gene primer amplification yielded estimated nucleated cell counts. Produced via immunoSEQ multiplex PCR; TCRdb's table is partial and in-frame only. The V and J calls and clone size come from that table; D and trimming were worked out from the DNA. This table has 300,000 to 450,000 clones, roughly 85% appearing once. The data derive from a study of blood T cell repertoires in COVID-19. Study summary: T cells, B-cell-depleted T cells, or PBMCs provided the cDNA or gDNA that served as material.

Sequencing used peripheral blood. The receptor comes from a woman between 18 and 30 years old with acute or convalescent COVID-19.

The CDR3 sequence is CASPLTGSHYGYTF. The CDR3 DNA reads TGTGCCAGTCCGCTGACAGGGTCCCACTATGGCTACACCTTC. The chain employs TRBV7-2 and TRBJ1-2, with 7 bases that match TRBD1. CDR1 and CDR2 (germline): SGHTA, FQGNSA. The CDR3 extends over 14 amino acids. V gave up 9 bases and J gave up 3 bases; unmatched junction bases: 10.